This T cell receptor beta chain was sequenced in a study of T-cell memory formation after mild COVID-19. Germline V gene lookup returns CDR1 SQVTM and CDR2 ANQGSEA. V gave up 6 bases and J gave up 1 base, with 7 bases separating them. The CDR3 extends over 12 amino acids. MiXCR was run by TCRdb on the 5' RACE reads, yielding one entry per CDR3 protein. The sample contains roughly 200,000 distinct CDR3 sequences, approximately 20% of which appear only once. The J gene is TRBJ1-3, the V gene TRBV29-1; D is undetermined. This TCR was recovered from an adult woman who had mild COVID-19 (a few samples of this study predate the infection). Cell type and time point are not known. The sequencing sample was made of PBMCs or a T cell subset sorted from them (not recorded which). The CDR3 bases are TGCAGCGTGGGTGGATCTGGAAACACCATATATTTT. It translates to CSVGGSGNTIYF. Filled out from reference TRBV29-1 and TRBJ1-3, the complete variable domain reads SAVISQKPSRDICQRGTSLTIQCQVDSQVTMMFWYRQQPGQSLTLIATANQGSEATYESGFVIDKFPISRPNLTFSTLTVSNMSPEDSSIYLCSVGGSGNTIYFGEGSWLTVV.